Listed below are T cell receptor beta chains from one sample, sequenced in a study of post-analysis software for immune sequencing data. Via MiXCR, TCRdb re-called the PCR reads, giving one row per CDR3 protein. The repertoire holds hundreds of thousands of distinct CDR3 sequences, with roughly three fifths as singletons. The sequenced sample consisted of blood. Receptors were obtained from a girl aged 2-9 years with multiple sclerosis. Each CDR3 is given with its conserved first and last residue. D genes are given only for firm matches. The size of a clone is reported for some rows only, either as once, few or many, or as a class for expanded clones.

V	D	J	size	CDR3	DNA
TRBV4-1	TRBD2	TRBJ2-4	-	CASSPWTSGDLEQYF	TGCGCCAGCAGTCCATGGACTAGCGGGGATTTAGAGCAGTACTTC
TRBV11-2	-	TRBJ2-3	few	CASSYGTTGGTQYF	TGTGCCAGCAGCTATGGGACAACCGGGGGTACGCAGTATTTT
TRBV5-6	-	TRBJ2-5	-	CASSLVSGAGETQYF	TGTGCCAGCAGCTTGGTATCGGGGGCGGGAGAGACCCAGTACTTC
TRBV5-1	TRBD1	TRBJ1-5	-	CASSLAGQGDQPQHF	TGCGCCAGCAGCTTGGCGGGACAGGGAGATCAGCCCCAGCATTTT
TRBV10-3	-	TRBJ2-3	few	CALGGADTQYF	TGTGCCCTCGGGGGCGCAGATACGCAGTATTTT
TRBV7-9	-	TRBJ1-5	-	CASSPPAGAGPQHF	TGTGCCAGCAGCCCCCCGGCCGGCGCGGGGCCCCAGCATTTT
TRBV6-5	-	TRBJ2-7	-	CASSYTSRYPYEQYF	TGTGCCAGCAGTTATACTAGTCGATATCCCTACGAGCAGTACTTC
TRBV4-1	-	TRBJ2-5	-	CASSPGDGRGKETQYF	TGCGCCAGCAGCCCAGGTGACGGGAGAGGGAAAGAGACCCAGTACTTC
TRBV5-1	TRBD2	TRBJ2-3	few	CASSDEGTSSITQYF	TGCGCCAGCAGCGATGAGGGGACTAGTTCGATTACGCAGTATTTT
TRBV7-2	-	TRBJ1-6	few	CASNWAGSYNSPLHF	TGTGCCAGCAACTGGGCGGGCTCCTATAATTCACCCCTCCACTTT
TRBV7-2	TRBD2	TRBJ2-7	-	CASSRPNSASGENPYEQYF	TGTGCCAGCAGCCGCCCCAATAGCGCTAGCGGGGAGAATCCCTACGAGCAGTACTTC
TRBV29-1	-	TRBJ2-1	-	CSSWGSSYNEQFF	TGCAGCAGCTGGGGGAGCTCCTACAATGAGCAGTTCTTC
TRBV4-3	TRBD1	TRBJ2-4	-	CASSLDRGPGNIQYF	TGCGCCAGCAGCCTCGACAGGGGGCCTGGAAACATTCAGTACTTC
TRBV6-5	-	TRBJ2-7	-	CASSYSGPPRRPYEQYF	TGTGCCAGCAGTTACTCAGGCCCCCCTCGACGGCCCTACGAGCAGTACTTC
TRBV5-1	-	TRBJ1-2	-	CASSGGPTAYGYTF	TGCGCCAGCAGCGGGGGACCCACAGCCTATGGCTACACCTTC
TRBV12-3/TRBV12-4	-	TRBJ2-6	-	CASSAHDSGANVLTF	TGTGCCAGCAGTGCCCACGACTCTGGGGCCAACGTCCTGACTTTC
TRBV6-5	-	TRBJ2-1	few	CASSYLLANEQFF	TGTGCCAGCAGTTACCTTCTAGCAAATGAGCAGTTCTTC
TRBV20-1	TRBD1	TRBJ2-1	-	CSARGPGQGSYNEQFF	TGCAGTGCTAGGGGGCCCGGACAGGGCTCCTACAATGAACAGTTCTTC
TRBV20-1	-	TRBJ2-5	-	CSATGADQETQYF	TGCAGTGCTACCGGAGCGGATCAAGAGACCCAGTACTTC
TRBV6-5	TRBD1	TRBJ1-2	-	CASRPGTANYGYTF	TGTGCCAGCAGACCCGGGACAGCTAACTATGGCTACACCTTC
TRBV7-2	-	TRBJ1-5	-	CASSRPGSNQPQHF	TGTGCCAGCAGCCGACCAGGGAGCAATCAGCCCCAGCATTTT
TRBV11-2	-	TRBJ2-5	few	CASSLDQVVETQYF	TGTGCCAGCAGCTTAGACCAGGTGGTGGAGACCCAGTACTTC
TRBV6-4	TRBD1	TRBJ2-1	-	CASSDEMTGNNEQFF	TGTGCCAGCAGTGACGAAATGACAGGGAACAATGAGCAGTTCTTC
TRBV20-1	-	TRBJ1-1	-	CSAREGHSNTEAFF	TGCAGTGCTAGAGAGGGGCACTCGAACACTGAAGCTTTCTTT
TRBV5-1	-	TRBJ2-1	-	CASSPGWDSIYNEQFF	TGCGCCAGCAGCCCAGGATGGGACTCGATCTACAATGAGCAGTTCTTC
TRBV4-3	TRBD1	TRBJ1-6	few	CASSQEWQGARSPLHF	TGCGCCAGCAGCCAAGAGTGGCAGGGGGCGAGGTCACCCCTCCACTTT